This T cell receptor (beta chain) was identified in a study of Graves' ophthalmopathy and Graves' hyperthyroidism. The germline V gene has CDR1 LNHNV and CDR2 YYDKDF (reference sequence). The CDR3 covers 14 residues. After removal of 3 bases from V and 6 bases from J, the junction contained 8 bases not matched to a gene. The table lists this clonotype with many counts. Its antigen is currently unknown. Study-level results: Using 13 signatures, a model distinguished ophthalmopathy from stable hyperthyroidism, reaching around 88% sensitivity and approximately 84% specificity. Blood also held most thyroid clonotypes expanded above 0.001 frequency.

Investigators amplified TCR beta CDR3 regions from RNA transcripts. The authors performed first-round RT-PCR with HTBI primers and then a second-round multiplex PCR. MiXCR was run by TCRdb on the multiplex PCR reads, yielding one entry per CDR3 protein. The table includes about 620,000 distinct CDR3 sequences, about 20% detected once. PBMCs originated in 8.5 to 10 ml of fresh peripheral blood. The TCR sequence derives from a woman aged 18 to 35 with stable Graves' hyperthyroidism. Some clones in this sample may be carry-over from other donors' samples. Source material: peripheral blood. This chain uses TRBV15 with TRBJ2-7; 7 bases match TRBD2. The CDR3 DNA follows: TGTGCCACCAGCAGTATTGGCGGGAGTAGCGAGCAGTACTTC. Its protein product is CATSSIGGSSEQYF.